These T cell receptor beta chains were read from a single sample in a study of tumor-infiltrating lymphocytes in primary liver carcinoma. TCRdb called the multiplex PCR reads again in MiXCR, with one record for every CDR3 protein. The profile shows about 180,000 distinct CDR3 sequences, about 60% of them singletons. Sequencing was performed on peripheral blood. The receptors were gathered from a man in his forties with primary liver carcinoma and hepatitis B virus infection. Each CDR3 is given with its conserved first and last residue. D genes are given only for firm matches. Not all rows give a size; the values are once, few, many and, for expanded clones, a class.

d_call,j_call,v_call,clone_size,cdr3_nt,cdr3_aa
NA,TRBJ2-6,TRBV11-2,NA,TGTGCCAGCAGCTTAGAGGATTGGGCCAACGTCCTGACTTTC,CASSLEDWANVLTF
TRBD2,TRBJ2-1,TRBV7-3,few,TGTGCCAGCAGCTTCCTAGCGGGACCCTACAATGAGCAGTTCTTC,CASSFLAGPYNEQFF
TRBD2,TRBJ2-7,TRBV29-1,NA,TGCAGCGTTGAATCCGTGAGCGGGAGCTCCAACGAGCAGTACTTC,CSVESVSGSSNEQYF
NA,TRBJ2-7,TRBV11-2,NA,TGTGCCACCAGCAGAACAGGGTTCGAGCAGTACTTC,CATSRTGFEQYF
NA,TRBJ2-7,TRBV6-7,NA,TGTGCCAGCATTTCGCAACTAGGCAGGAGCTCCTACGAGCAGTACTTC,CASISQLGRSSYEQYF
NA,TRBJ1-2,TRBV29-1,NA,TGCAGCGTTGAAACAGACTATGGCTACACCTTC,CSVETDYGYTF
NA,TRBJ2-7,TRBV11-2,many,TGTGCCAGCAGCTTAGATCTAAAGGGGGGCTCGAACGAGCAGTACTTC,CASSLDLKGGSNEQYF
NA,TRBJ2-4,TRBV12-3/TRBV12-4,NA,TGTGCCAGCACCGCGGGCAGCAGAAACATTCAGTACTTC,CASTAGSRNIQYF
TRBD1,TRBJ1-2,TRBV5-1,NA,TGCGCCATCAGTACAGGGGGCTCGTACTATGGCTACACCTTC,CAISTGGSYYGYTF
NA,TRBJ1-2,TRBV6-1,NA,TGTGCCAGCAGTATCGACGGGTCGGTTGGCTACACCTTC,CASSIDGSVGYTF
NA,TRBJ1-1,TRBV12-3/TRBV12-4,NA,TGTGCCAGCAGCCTTCGGGCAGGGGACACTGAAGCTTTCTTT,CASSLRAGDTEAFF
NA,TRBJ1-1,TRBV12-3/TRBV12-4,NA,TGTGCCAGCAGTTTAGCGGGGGGAATAGAAGCTTTCTTT,CASSLAGGIEAFF
NA,TRBJ2-7,TRBV11-2,NA,TGTGCCAGCAGCTTATTTAATCTCGAGCAATACTTC,CASSLFNLEQYF
NA,TRBJ2-2,TRBV5-1,NA,TGCGCCAGCGGCGTAGGGGAAACCGGGGAGCTGTTTTTT,CASGVGETGELFF
TRBD1,TRBJ1-6,TRBV29-1,NA,TGCAGCGTTGGTACAGGGGTTAATTCACCCCTCCACTTT,CSVGTGVNSPLHF
TRBD2,TRBJ2-3,TRBV19,NA,TGTGCCGCCTCCCGGACTAGCGCCACAGATACGCAGTATTTT,CAASRTSATDTQYF
NA,TRBJ2-7,TRBV24-1,NA,TGTGCCACCAGTGACCGCGCGAGGGATTCGGGAGAGCAGTACTTC,CATSDRARDSGEQYF
NA,TRBJ2-7,TRBV14,NA,TGTGCCGGCAGCCGCTTCAACCTTCAGTACTTC,CAGSRFNLQYF
NA,TRBJ2-5,TRBV6-1,few,TGTGCCACCTCCGGTACAGGTCAAGAGACCCAGTACTTC,CATSGTGQETQYF
NA,TRBJ2-5,TRBV25-1,NA,TGTGCCAGCAGACCCCGCTTGGGGTACCAAGAGACCCAGTACTTC,CASRPRLGYQETQYF
NA,TRBJ2-7,TRBV6-5,few,TGTGCCAGCAGTTACGACGGGAGTGGCGAGCAGTACTTC,CASSYDGSGEQYF
NA,TRBJ2-5,TRBV11-2,many,TGTGCCAGCAGCGCCCTACTAAGGGACCAAGAGACCCAGTACTTC,CASSALLRDQETQYF
TRBD2,TRBJ2-5,TRBV6-6,few,TGTGCCAGCAGTTACTTGGGACGAAGGCGGGAGGGCCAAGAGACCCAGTACTTC,CASSYLGRRREGQETQYF
NA,TRBJ1-4,TRBV5-1,NA,TGCGCCAGCAGCTTGTCGGGACGGGGAGGTGAAAAACTGTTTTTT,CASSLSGRGGEKLFF
NA,TRBJ1-1,TRBV10-3,few,TGTGCCATCAGAGGTTCGCGGACACCGAACACTGAAGCTTTCTTT,CAIRGSRTPNTEAFF
TRBD2,TRBJ2-7,TRBV10-3,NA,TGTGCCACCGCCTCCAGCGGGAGTCTCGACGAGCAGTACTTC,CATASSGSLDEQYF
NA,TRBJ2-2,TRBV7-8,NA,TGTGCCAGCAGCTTAAATTCGGCTGGCACCGGGGAGCTGTTTTTT,CASSLNSAGTGELFF
NA,TRBJ1-1,TRBV5-6,NA,TGTGCCAGCAGCCTTCTCCGCGTTAACACTGAAGCTTTCTTT,CASSLLRVNTEAFF
NA,TRBJ2-1,TRBV5-5,NA,TGTGCCAGCAGCTTGGGCTGGGTCGGCAATGAGCAGTTCTTC,CASSLGWVGNEQFF
TRBD1,TRBJ2-3,TRBV6-5,NA,TGTGCCAGCAGTTATGGGGGACAGATCACAGATACGCAGTATTTT,CASSYGGQITDTQYF
TRBD1,TRBJ2-7,TRBV11-2,NA,TGTGCCAGCAGCATAGCCGACAGGGATTACGAGCAGTACTTC,CASSIADRDYEQYF
NA,TRBJ2-7,TRBV21-1,NA,TGTGCCAGCAGCAAAGATTTCAGGAACCGGGGATCCTACGAGCAGTACTTC,CASSKDFRNRGSYEQYF
NA,TRBJ2-1,TRBV12-3/TRBV12-4,NA,TGTGCCAGCAGTTTGGGGCAAGCACACAATGAGCAGTTCTTC,CASSLGQAHNEQFF
NA,TRBJ1-6,TRBV12-3/TRBV12-4,NA,TGTGCCAGCAGTATCACAGGGCCCCATTCACCCCTCCACTTT,CASSITGPHSPLHF
TRBD1,TRBJ2-5,TRBV11-2,NA,TGTGCCAGCAGCCCACTAAGGACAGGGGGTCCACAAGAGACCCAGTACTTC,CASSPLRTGGPQETQYF
TRBD2,TRBJ2-5,TRBV29-1,few,TGCAGCGTTGATGGGACTAGCGGGCTCCTGCAAGAGACCCAGTACTTC,CSVDGTSGLLQETQYF
NA,TRBJ2-5,TRBV11-2,NA,TGTGTCAGCGGTCGGGGCCAAGAGACCCAGTACTTC,CVSGRGQETQYF
TRBD1,TRBJ2-7,TRBV11-2,many,TGTGCCAGCAGCCCCCCCCGGACAGGGTACGTCTACGAGCAGTACTTC,CASSPPRTGYVYEQYF
TRBD2,TRBJ2-3,TRBV4-2,many,TGTGCCAGCAGCCAAGCCCAGGGGTTTAGCGGGAGACGTGATACGCAGTATTTT,CASSQAQGFSGRRDTQYF
NA,TRBJ2-1,TRBV29-1,once,TGCAGTGATCCGGGACTTGGCTACGAGCAGTTCTTC,CSDPGLGYEQFF
NA,TRBJ2-7,TRBV4-1,NA,TGCGCCAGCAGCTCTGATCGCGCGGGATCTTGGTACGAGCAGTACTTC,CASSSDRAGSWYEQYF
NA,TRBJ2-3,TRBV6-5,NA,TGTTCCAGCAGGGCCCGCCTAGGATCGGATACGCAGTATTTT,CSSRARLGSDTQYF